The clone carrying this T cell receptor beta chain showed up just once. The sample belongs to a study of blood T cell repertoires in COVID-19. Across the study: The cDNA or gDNA used as material had been derived from T cells, B-cell-depleted T cells, or PBMCs.

In the original workflow: Quantification of nucleated cells was approximated via reference gene primer amplification. Using immunoSEQ multiplex PCR, the repertoire was profiled, and TCRdb retains in-frame clones only, with some absent. That table is the source of V, J and clone size, and D and trimming were worked out from the DNA. Altogether fewer than 200,000 clones are present, 86% being singletons, with the ten largest covering 7% to 10%. This CDR3 is built from 17 residues. Germline CDR1 reads LNHDA; CDR2 reads SQIVND (reference sequence). The V end was cut by 6 bases, the J end by 4 bases, with 24 bases between.

The sample comprised peripheral blood. The chain is built from TRBV19 and TRBJ1-1; TRBD1 might be the D (6 bases). This TCR derives from a man aged 50 to 60 with active or convalescent COVID-19. The CDR3 here is CASSNPLGGQLPTEAFF. The CDR3, as DNA: TGTGCCAGTAGCAACCCCCTAGGAGGACAGCTCCCCACTGAAGCTTTCTTT.